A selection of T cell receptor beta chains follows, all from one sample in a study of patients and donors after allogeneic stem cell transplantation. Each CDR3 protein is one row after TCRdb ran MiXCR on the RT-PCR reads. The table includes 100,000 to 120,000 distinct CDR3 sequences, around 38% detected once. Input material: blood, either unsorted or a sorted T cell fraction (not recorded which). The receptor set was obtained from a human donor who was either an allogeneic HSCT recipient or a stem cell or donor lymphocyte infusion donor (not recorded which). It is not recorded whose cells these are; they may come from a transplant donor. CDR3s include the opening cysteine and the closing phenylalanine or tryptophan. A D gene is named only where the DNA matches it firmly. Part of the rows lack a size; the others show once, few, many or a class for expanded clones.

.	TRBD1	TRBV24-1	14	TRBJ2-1	CATAGQGVSNEQFF	TGTGCCACAGCCGGACAGGGGGTTAGCAATGAGCAGTTCTTC
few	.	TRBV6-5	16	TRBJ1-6	CASSLGAQAIVSPLHF	TGTGCCAGCAGCCTAGGGGCCCAAGCCATAGTCTCACCCCTCCACTTT
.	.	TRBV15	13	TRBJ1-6	CATSGYRVSPLHF	TGTGCCACCAGCGGTTACAGGGTTTCACCCCTCCACTTT
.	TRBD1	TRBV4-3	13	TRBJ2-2	CASSSDRGRELFF	TGCGCCAGCAGCTCAGACAGGGGGCGGGAGCTGTTTTTT
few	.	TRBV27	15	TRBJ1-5	CASRERVYSNQPQHF	TGTGCCAGCCGGGAGAGGGTTTATAGCAATCAGCCCCAGCATTTT
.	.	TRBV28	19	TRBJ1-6	CASSLSGVGVRSYNSPLHF	TGTGCCAGCAGTTTATCGGGTGTGGGGGTCAGGTCCTATAATTCACCCCTCCACTTT
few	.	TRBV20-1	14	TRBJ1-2	CSAPKVMPNYGYTF	TGCAGTGCCCCAAAAGTCATGCCTAACTATGGCTACACCTTC
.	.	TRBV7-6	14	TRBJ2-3	CASSLRGLGDTQYF	TGTGCCAGCAGCTTACGAGGGTTGGGAGATACGCAGTATTTT
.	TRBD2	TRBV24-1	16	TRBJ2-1	CATSDRAGGPRNEQFF	TGTGCCACCAGTGATCGGGCGGGAGGGCCAAGAAATGAGCAGTTCTTC
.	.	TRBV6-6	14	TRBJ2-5	CASSKRPYSETQYF	TGTGCCAGCAGCAAAAGGCCGTATTCCGAGACCCAGTACTTC
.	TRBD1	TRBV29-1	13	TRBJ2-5	CSARTGIKETQYF	TGCAGCGCTCGGACAGGGATTAAGGAGACCCAGTACTTC
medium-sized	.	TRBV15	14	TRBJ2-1	CATAEKYSYNEQFF	TGTGCCACCGCTGAGAAATACTCCTACAATGAGCAGTTCTTC
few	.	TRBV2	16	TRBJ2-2	CASIRRGRPNTGELFF	TGTGCCAGCATCAGAAGGGGTCGACCGAACACCGGGGAGCTGTTTTTT
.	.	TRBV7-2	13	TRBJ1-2	CASSWQTDYGYTF	TGTGCCAGCAGCTGGCAGACGGACTATGGCTACACCTTC
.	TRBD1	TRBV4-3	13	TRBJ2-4	CASSIGTENIQYF	TGCGCCAGCAGCATAGGGACAGAAAACATTCAGTACTTC
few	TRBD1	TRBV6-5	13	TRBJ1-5	CASGDRGHQPQHF	TGTGCCAGCGGGGACAGGGGGCATCAGCCCCAGCATTTT
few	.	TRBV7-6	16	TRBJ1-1	CASSLSAVSANTEAFF	TGTGCCAGCAGCTTAAGTGCGGTGTCAGCGAACACTGAAGCTTTCTTT
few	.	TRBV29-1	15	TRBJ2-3	CSVEREAGTKDTQYF	TGCAGCGTTGAAAGGGAAGCAGGGACAAAAGATACGCAGTATTTT
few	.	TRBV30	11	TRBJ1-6	CAWKGESPLHF	TGTGCCTGGAAAGGGGAGTCACCCCTCCACTTT
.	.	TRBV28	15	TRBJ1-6	CASTPSRSYNSPLHF	TGTGCCAGCACCCCTTCTAGGTCCTATAATTCACCCCTCCACTTT
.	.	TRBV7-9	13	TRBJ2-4	CASSAGQRNIQYF	TGTGCCAGCAGCGCGGGACAACGAAACATTCAGTACTTC
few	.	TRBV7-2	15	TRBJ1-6	CASSLEAGGHSPLHF	TGTGCCAGCAGCTTAGAAGCGGGCGGGCATTCACCCCTCCACTTT
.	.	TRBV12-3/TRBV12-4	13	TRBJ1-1	CASRFDYGTEAFF	TGTGCCAGCAGGTTCGACTACGGAACTGAAGCTTTCTTT
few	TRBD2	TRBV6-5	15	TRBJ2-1	CASSFWASGDNEQFF	TGTGCCAGCAGTTTTTGGGCTAGCGGGGACAATGAGCAGTTCTTC
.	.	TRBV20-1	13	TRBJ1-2	CSARNNQYDGYTF	TGCAGTGCTAGGAATAATCAGTATGATGGCTACACCTTC
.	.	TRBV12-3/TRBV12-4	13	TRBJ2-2	CASSLGTAGELFF	TGTGCCAGCAGTTTAGGAACGGCCGGGGAGCTGTTTTTT
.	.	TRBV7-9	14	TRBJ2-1	CASSPIWANNEQFF	TGTGCCAGCAGCCCCATCTGGGCGAACAATGAGCAGTTCTTC
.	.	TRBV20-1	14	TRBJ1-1	CSATTAGPNTEAFF	TGCAGTGCTACAACCGCGGGGCCGAACACTGAAGCTTTCTTT
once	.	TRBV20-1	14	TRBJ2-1	CSASTGRRYNEQFF	TGCAGTGCTAGTACCGGGAGAAGATACAATGAGCAGTTCTTC
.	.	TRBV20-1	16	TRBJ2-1	CSAGTYRTSSYNEQFF	TGCAGTGCTGGGACTTACAGGACCAGCTCCTACAATGAGCAGTTCTTC
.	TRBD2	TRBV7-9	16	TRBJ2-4	CASSERLASGKNIQYF	TGTGCCAGCAGCGAAAGACTAGCGAGCGGCAAAAACATTCAGTACTTC
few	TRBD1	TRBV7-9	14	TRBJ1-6	CASSQRQGASPLHF	TGTGCCAGCAGCCAGAGACAGGGGGCCTCACCCCTCCACTTT
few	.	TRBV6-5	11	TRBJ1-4	CASSYSGKLFF	TGTGCCAGCAGTTACTCGGGTAAACTGTTTTTT
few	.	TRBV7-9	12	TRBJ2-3	CASSSAGPHGDF	TGTGCCAGCAGCTCCGCTGGACCACACGGAGATTTT
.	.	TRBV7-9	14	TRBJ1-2	CASSLAQTHRGYTF	TGTGCCAGCAGCTTAGCACAGACACACCGGGGCTACACCTTC
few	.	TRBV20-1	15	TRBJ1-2	CSARDLGQHNYGYTF	TGCAGTGCTAGAGATTTAGGACAACATAACTATGGCTACACCTTC
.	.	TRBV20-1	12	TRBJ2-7	CSASSSSGEQYF	TGCAGTGCTAGTTCTAGTTCCGGGGAGCAGTACTTC
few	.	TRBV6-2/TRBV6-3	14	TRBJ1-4	CASRSYRTNEKLFF	TGTGCCAGCAGATCCTACAGGACGAATGAAAAACTGTTTTTT
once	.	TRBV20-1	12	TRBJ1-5	CSAGPPNQPQHF	TGCAGTGCTGGACCCCCCAATCAGCCCCAGCATTTT
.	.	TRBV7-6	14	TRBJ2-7	CASSSGTHGYEQYF	TGTGCCAGCAGCTCCGGGACACATGGCTACGAGCAGTACTTC
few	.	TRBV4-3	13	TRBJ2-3	CASSQEGTDTQYF	TGCGCCAGCAGCCAAGAGGGCACAGATACGCAGTATTTT
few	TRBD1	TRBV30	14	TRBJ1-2	CAWSGTGVYYGYTF	TGTGCCTGGAGTGGCACAGGGGTCTACTATGGCTACACCTTC
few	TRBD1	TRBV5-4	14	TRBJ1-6	CASSPGQGESPLHF	TGTGCCAGCAGCCCTGGACAGGGCGAATCACCCCTCCACTTT
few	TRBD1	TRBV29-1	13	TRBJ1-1	CSVHRGPRTEAFF	TGCAGCGTCCACAGGGGGCCCAGAACTGAAGCTTTCTTT
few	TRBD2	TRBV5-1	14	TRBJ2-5	CASQVASGQETQYF	TGCGCCAGCCAGGTAGCTAGCGGACAAGAGACCCAGTACTTC
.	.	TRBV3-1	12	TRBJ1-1	CASSRSNTEAFF	TGTGCCAGCAGTCGGTCGAACACTGAAGCTTTCTTT
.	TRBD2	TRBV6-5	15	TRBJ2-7	CASSYSSGSIYEQYF	TGTGCCAGCAGTTACTCGAGCGGGAGCATTTACGAGCAGTACTTC
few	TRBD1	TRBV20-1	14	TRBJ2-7	CSAAQGTGFYEQYF	TGCAGTGCTGCACAAGGGACAGGATTTTACGAGCAGTACTTC
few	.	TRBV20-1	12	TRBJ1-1	CSARRKNTEAFF	TGCAGTGCTAGGAGGAAGAACACTGAAGCTTTCTTT
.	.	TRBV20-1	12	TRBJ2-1	CSASLGHNEQFF	TGCAGTGCTAGCTTGGGCCACAATGAGCAGTTCTTC